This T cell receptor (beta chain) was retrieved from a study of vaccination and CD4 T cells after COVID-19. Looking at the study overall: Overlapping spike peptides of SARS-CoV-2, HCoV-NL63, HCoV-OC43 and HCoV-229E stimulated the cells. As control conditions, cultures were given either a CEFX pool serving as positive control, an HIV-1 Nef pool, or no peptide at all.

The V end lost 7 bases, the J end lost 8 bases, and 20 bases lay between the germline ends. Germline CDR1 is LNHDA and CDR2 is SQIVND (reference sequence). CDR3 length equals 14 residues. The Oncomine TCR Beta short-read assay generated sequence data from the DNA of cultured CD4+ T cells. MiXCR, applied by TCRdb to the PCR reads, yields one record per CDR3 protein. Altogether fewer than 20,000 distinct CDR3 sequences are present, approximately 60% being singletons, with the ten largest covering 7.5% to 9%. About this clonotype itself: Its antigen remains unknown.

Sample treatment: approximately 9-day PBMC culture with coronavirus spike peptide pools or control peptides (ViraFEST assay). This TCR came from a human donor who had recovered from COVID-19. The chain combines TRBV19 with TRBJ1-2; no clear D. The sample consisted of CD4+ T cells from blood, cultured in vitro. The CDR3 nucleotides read TGTGCCAGTAAAACAGCCCAGGCGGGCTTCGGCTACACCTTC. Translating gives CASKTAQAGFGYTF.